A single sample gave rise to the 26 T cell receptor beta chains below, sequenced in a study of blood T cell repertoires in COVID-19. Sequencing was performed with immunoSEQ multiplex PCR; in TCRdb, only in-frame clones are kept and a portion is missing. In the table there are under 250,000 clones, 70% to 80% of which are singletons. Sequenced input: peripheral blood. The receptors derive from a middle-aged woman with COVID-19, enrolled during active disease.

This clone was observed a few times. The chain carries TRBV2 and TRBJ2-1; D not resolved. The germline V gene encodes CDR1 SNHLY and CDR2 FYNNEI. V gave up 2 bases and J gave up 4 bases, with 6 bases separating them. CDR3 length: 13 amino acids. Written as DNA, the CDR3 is TGTGCCAGCAGTGAATCGGTGTACAATGAGCAGTTCTTC. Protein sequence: CASSESVYNEQFF.

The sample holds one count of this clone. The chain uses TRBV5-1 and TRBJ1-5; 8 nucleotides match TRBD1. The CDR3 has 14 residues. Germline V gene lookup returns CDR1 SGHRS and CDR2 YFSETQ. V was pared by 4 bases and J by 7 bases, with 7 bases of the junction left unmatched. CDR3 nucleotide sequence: TGCGCCAGCAGCGAAACAGGGGGAAGGCAGCCCCAGCATTTT. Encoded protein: CASSETGGRQPQHF.

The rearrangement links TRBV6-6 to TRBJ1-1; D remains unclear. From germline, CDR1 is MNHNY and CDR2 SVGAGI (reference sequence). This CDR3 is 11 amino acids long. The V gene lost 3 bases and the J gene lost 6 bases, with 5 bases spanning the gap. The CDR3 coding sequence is TGTGCCAGCAGTTATATTGCTGAAGCTTTCTTT. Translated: CASSYIAEAFF.

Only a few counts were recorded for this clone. CDR3 in DNA: TGTGCCAGCAGCTTGCCTCTCGGGAGTTCCCCCGGGGAGCTGTTTTTT. Its translation: CASSLPLGSSPGELFF. The chain has TRBV7-9 and TRBJ2-2; tentative D call: TRBD2 (6 bases). Looked up from germline, CDR1 is SEHNR and CDR2 is FQNEAQ (reference sequence). Deletions cut 3 bases from V and 6 bases from J, with 17 bases between. CDR3 length: 16 residues.

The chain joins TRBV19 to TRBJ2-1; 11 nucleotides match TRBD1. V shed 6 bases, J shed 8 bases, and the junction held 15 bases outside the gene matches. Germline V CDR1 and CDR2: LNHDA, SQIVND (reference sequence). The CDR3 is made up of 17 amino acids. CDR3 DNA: TGTGCCAGTAGCACCGATACCGGGACAGGGGGAGTAGATGAGCAGTTCTTC. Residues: CASSTDTGTGGVDEQFF.

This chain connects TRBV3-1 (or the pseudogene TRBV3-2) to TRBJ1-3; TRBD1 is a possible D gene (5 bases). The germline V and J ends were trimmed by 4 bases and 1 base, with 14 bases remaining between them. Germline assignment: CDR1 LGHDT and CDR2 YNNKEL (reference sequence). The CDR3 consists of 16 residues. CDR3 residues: CASSPRGTISGNTIYF. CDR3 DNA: TGTGCCAGCAGCCCCCGGGGGACTATTTCTGGAAACACCATATATTTT.

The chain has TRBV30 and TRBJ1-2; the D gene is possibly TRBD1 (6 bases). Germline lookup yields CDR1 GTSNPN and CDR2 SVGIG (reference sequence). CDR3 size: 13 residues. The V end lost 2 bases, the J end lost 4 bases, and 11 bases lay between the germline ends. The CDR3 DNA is TGTGCCTGGAGTTCCTTGGACAGCTATGGCTACACCTTC. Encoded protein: CAWSSLDSYGYTF.

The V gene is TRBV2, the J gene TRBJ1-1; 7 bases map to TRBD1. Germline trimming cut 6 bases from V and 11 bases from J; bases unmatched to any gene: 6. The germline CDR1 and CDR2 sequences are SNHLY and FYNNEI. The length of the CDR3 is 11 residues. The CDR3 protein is CASRPDREAFF. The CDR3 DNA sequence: TGTGCCAGCAGACCAGACAGGGAGGCTTTCTTT.

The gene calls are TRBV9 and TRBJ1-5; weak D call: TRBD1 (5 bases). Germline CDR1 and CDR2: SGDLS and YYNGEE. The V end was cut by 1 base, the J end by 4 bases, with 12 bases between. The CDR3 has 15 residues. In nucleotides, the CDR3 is TGTGCCAGCAGCGTATCGGGGGAGTTTAATCAGCCCCAGCATTTT. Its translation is CASSVSGEFNQPQHF.

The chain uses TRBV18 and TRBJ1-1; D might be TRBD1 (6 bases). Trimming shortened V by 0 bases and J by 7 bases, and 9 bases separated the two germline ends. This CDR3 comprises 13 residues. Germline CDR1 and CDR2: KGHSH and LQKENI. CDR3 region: CASSPPGGDEAFF. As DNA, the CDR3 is TGTGCCAGCTCACCACCAGGGGGAGATGAAGCTTTCTTT.

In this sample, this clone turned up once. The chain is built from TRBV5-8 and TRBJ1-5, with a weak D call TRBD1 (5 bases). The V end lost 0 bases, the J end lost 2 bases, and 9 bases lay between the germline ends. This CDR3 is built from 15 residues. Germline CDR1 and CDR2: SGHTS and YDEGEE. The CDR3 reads CASSLVQGGNQPQHF. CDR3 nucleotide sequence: TGTGCCAGCAGCTTGGTCCAGGGTGGCAATCAGCCCCAGCATTTT.

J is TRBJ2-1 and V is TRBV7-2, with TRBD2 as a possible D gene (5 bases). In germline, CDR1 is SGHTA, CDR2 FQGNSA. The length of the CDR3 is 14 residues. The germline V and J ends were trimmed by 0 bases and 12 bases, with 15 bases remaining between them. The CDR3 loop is CASSLAGEGVGQFF. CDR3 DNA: TGTGCCAGCAGCTTAGCGGGTGAGGGTGTGGGGCAGTTCTTC.

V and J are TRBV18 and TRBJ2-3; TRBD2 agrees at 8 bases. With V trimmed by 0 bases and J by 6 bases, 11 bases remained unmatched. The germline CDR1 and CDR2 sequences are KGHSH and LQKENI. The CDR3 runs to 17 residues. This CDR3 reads CASSPPSIAGFWDTQYF. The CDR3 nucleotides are TGTGCCAGCTCACCACCATCGATAGCGGGGTTTTGGGATACGCAGTATTTT. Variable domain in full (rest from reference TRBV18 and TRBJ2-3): NAGVMQNPRHLVRRRGQEARLRCSPMKGHSHVYWYRQLPEEGLKFMVYLQKENIIDESGMPKERFSAEFPKEGPSILRIQQVVRGDSAAYFCASSPPSIAGFWDTQYFGPGTRLTVL.

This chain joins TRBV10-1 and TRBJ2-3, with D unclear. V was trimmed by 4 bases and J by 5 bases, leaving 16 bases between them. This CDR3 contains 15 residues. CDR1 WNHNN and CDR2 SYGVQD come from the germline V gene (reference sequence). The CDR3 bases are TGCGCCAGCAGTGGCGGCATAGTGAGTGGAGATACGCAGTATTTT. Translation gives CASSGGIVSGDTQYF.

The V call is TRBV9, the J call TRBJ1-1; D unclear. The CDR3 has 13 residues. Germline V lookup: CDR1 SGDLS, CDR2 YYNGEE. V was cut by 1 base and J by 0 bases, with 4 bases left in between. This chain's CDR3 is CASSVFMNTEAFF. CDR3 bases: TGTGCCAGCAGCGTATTCATGAACACTGAAGCTTTCTTT.

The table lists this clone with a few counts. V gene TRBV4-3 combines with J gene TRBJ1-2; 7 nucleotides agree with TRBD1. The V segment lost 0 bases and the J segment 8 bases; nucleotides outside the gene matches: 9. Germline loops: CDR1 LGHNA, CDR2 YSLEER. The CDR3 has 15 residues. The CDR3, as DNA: TGCGCCAGCAGCCAAGATCTGATAGGGGGCCAGGGCTACACCTTC. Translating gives CASSQDLIGGQGYTF.

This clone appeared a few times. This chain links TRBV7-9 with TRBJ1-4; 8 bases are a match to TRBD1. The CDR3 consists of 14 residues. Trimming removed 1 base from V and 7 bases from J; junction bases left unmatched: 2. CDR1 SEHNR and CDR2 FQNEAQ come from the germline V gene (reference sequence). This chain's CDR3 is CASSLGTGSEKLFF. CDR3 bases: TGTGCCAGCAGCTTAGGGACAGGGAGTGAAAAACTGTTTTTT.

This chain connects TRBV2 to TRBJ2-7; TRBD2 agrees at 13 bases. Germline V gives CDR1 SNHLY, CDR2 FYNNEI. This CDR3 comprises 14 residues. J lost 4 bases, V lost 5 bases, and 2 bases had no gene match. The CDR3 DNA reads TGTGCCAGCAGTCGGGGACTAGCGGGGTACGAGCAGTACTTC. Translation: CASSRGLAGYEQYF.

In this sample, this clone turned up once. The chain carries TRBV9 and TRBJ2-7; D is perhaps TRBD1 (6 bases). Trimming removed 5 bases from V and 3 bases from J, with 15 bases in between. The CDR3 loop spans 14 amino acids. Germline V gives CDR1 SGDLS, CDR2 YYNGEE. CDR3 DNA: TGTGCCAGCAGTCAGGGGACCCTCGACTACGAGCAGTACTTC. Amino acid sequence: CASSQGTLDYEQYF.

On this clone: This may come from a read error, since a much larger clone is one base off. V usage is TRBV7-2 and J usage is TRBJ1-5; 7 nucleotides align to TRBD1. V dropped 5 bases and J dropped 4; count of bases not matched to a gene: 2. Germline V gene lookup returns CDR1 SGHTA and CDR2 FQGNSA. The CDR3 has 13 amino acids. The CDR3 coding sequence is TGTGCCAGCAGCGTACAGGGGAATCAGCCCCAGCATTTT. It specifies CASSVQGNQPQHF.

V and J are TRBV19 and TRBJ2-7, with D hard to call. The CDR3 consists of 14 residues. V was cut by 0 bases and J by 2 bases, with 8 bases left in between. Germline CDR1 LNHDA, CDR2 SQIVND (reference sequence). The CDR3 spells CASSIDPSAYEQYF. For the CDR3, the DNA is TGTGCCAGTAGTATAGACCCGTCGGCCTACGAGCAGTACTTC.

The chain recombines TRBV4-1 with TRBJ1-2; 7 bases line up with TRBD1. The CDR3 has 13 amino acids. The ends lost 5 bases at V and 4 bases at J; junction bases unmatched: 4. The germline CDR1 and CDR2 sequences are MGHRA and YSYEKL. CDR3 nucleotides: TGCGCCAGCAGCGGGGGACAGCCCTATGGCTACACCTTC. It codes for CASSGGQPYGYTF.

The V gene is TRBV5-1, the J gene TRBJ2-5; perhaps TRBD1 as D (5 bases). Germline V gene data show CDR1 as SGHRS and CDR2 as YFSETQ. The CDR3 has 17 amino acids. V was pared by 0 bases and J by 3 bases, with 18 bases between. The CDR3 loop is CASSLGVLAIGEETQYF. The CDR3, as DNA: TGCGCCAGCAGCTTGGGTGTTTTGGCCATAGGGGAAGAGACCCAGTACTTC.

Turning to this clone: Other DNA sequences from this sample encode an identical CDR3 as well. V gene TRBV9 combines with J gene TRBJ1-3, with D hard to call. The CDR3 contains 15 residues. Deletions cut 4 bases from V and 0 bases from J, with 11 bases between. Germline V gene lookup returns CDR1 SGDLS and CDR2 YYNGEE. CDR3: CASSSGLSSGNTIYF. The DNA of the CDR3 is TGTGCCAGCAGCTCTGGACTCAGCTCTGGAAACACCATATATTTT.

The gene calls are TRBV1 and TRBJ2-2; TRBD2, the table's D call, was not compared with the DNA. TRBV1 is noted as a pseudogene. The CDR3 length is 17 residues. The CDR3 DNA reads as TGCACCAGCAGCCATTGGATAGCGGGGACGAACACCGGGGAGCTGTTTTTT. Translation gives CTSSHWIAGTNTGELFF.

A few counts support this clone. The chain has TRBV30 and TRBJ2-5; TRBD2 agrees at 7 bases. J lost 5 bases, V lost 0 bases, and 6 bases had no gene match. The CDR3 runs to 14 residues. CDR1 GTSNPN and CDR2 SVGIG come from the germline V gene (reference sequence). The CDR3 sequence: CAWSVHGGVETQYF. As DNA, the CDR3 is TGTGCCTGGAGTGTACATGGGGGGGTCGAGACCCAGTACTTC.